The entry below describes one TCR beta chain. V trimming: 4 bases; J trimming: 8 bases; junction bases outside the gene matches: 5. The CDR3 is made up of 13 amino acids. Germline V gene sequence: CDR1 SGHTA, CDR2 FQGNSA. This entry belongs to a study of blood T cell repertoires in COVID-19. Background on the study: Samples of COVID-19 (acute and convalescent) were obtained from the United States, Italy and Spain. From T cells, B-cell-depleted T cells, or PBMCs came the material, which was cDNA or gDNA.

The authors' processing: Amplification of reference gene primers provided the estimated nucleated cell counts. The data were produced by immunoSEQ multiplex PCR, yet TCRdb's version contains in-frame clones alone and is incomplete. Clone size and V and J calls were adopted from that table, with D and trimming inferred from the DNA. The sample includes 300,000 or so clones, 70% to 90% of them seen just once. The TCR originated in a woman aged 40 to 50 with acute or convalescent COVID-19. Sequencing used peripheral blood. The V call is TRBV7-2, the J call TRBJ2-5; 9 nucleotides match TRBD2. Here the CDR3 reads CASSSRTSDTQYF. In nucleotides, the CDR3 is TGTGCCAGCAGCTCGAGGACTAGCGATACCCAGTACTTC.